Given below is one T cell receptor beta chain in context. Its cognate antigen is unknown. The length of the CDR3 is 13 residues. V was pared by 0 bases and J by 5 bases, with 9 bases between. The V gene's germline CDR1 is SGHDT and CDR2 YYEEEE. This sample stems from a study of OX40 agonist ivuxolimab in advanced cancers. Sequenced by immunoSEQ multiplex PCR; TCRdb stores in-frame clones only, minus some. Found here are under 85,000 clones, roughly 86% of them singletons; the top ten hold 0.76%. Study-level results: It was also the case that some nonresponders had low normalized T-cell clonal expansion.

This rearrangement joins TRBV5-6 to TRBJ2-7; a possible D gene is TRBD1 (5 bases). The sample consisted of CD4+ or CD8+ T cells sorted from blood, taken in a trial of the OX40 agonist ivuxolimab. This receptor was identified in an adult with an advanced solid tumor such as melanoma, head and neck, liver or kidney cancer. For the CDR3, the DNA is TGTGCCAGCAGCTTGGTAGGGGCTGACGAGCAGTACTTC. It specifies CASSLVGADEQYF. Filled out from reference TRBV5-6 and TRBJ2-7, the complete variable domain reads DAGVTQSPTHLIKTRGQQVTLRCSPKSGHDTVSWYQQALGQGPQFIFQYYEEEERQRGNFPDRFSGHQFPNYSSELNVNALLLGDSALYLCASSLVGADEQYFGPGTRLTVT.